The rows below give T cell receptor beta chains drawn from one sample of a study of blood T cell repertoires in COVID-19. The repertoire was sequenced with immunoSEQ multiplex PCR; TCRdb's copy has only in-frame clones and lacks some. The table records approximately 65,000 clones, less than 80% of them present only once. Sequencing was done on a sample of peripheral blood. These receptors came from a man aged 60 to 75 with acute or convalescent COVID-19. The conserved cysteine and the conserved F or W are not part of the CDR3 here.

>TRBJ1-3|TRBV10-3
AISPAGFSGNTIY
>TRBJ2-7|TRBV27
ASTSWRSRYEQY
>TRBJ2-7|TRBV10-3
ASSGVPYEQY
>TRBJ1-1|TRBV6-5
ASSPGGEPTEAF
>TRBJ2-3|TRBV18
ASSPLSQSPDTQY
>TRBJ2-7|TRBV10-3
AISESAGAAYEQY
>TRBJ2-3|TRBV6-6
ASILRSTDTQY
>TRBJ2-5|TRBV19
ASSTQGSRQETQY
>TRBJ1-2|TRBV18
ASSPDRNYGYT
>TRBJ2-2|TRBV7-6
ASSDRTGVGTGELF
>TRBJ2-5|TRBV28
ASRGGAPRTQY
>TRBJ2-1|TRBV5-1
ASSLEGYSRNEQF
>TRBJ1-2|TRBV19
ASSVDPGGYGYT
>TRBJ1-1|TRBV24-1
ATSTPNTEAF
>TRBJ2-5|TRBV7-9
ASSLGGQETQY
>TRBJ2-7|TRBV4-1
ASSQTGGSYEQY
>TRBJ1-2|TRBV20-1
SATEGGGYT
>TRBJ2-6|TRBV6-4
AGLNCGRKAGANVLT
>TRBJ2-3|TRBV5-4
ASSLASGISDTQY
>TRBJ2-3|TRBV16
ASSLDSSTDTQY
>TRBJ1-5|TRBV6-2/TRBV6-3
ASSKDRGRAPHQPQH
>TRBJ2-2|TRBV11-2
ASSPTAGLNTGELF
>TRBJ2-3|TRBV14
ASSLLTGVTDTQY
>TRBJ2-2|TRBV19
ASSIGQGATGELF
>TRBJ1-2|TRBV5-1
ASSFVRVAGYGYT
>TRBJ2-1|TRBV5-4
ASSVSGSSYNEQF
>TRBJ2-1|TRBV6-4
ASSDRPSFKTNEQF
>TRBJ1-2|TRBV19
ASTPGQHPMNYGYT
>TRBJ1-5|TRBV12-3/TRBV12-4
ASSFPPAQPQH
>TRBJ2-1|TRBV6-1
ASKWLAHEQF
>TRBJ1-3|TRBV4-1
ASSPRTTGNTIY
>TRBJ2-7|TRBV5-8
ASIRLAQPYEQY
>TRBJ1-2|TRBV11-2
ASSSLRTSYGYT
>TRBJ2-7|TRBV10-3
AISDSTYEQY
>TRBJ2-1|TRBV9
ASSAGAGPTHGEQF
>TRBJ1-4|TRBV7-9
ASSPSQGPNEKLF
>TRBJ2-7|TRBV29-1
SADTGSYEQY
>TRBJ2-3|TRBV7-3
ASSLTPGVDTQY
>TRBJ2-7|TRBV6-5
ASSFSGDEQY
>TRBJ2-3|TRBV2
ASRATSGGYTQY
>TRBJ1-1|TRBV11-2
ASSLGTNTEAF
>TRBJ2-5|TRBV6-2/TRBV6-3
ASSPGRGAWETQY
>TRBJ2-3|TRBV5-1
ASSFLPRGSGATSTDTQY
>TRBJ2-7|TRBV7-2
ASSSQGNQQY
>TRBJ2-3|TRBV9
ASSVAAAGESPDTQY
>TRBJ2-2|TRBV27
ASSPQGWAGELF
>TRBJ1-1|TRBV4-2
ASSLKQGGEAF
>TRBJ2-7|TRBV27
ASTIIGTSGIGEQY
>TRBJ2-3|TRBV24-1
ATSSRQGWGTDTQY
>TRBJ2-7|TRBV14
ASSQGRRGTQTYEQY
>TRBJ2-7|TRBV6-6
ASSQLDSSYEQY
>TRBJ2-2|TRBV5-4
ASSFRQGAFSTGELF
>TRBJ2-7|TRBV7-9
ATTGWSNSVPYEQY